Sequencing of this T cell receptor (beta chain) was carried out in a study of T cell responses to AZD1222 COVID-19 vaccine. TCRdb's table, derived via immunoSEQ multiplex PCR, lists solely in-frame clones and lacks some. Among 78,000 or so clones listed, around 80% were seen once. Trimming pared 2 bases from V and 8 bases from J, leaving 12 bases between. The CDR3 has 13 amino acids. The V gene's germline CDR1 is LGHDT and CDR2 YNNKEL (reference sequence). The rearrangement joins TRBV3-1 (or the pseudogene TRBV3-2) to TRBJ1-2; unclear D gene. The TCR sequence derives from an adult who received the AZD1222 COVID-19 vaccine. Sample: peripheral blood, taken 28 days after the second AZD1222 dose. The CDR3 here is CASSQRVFEGYTF. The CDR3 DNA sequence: TGTGCCAGCAGCCAACGGGTCTTTGAAGGCTACACCTTC.